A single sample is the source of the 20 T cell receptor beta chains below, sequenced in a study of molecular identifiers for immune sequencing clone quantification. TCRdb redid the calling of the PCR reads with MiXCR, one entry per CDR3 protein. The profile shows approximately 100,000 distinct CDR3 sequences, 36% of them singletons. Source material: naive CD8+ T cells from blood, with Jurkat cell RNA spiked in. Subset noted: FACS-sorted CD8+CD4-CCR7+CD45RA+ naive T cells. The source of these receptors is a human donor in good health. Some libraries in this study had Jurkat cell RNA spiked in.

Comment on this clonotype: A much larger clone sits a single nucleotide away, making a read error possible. This chain's CDR3 is CSGETGLFTGELFF. The DNA for the CDR3 is TGCAGCGGTGAAACAGGACTATTCACCGGGGAGCTGTTTTTT. The chain uses TRBV29-1 and TRBJ2-2; weak D call: TRBD2 (6 bases). Germline V CDR1 and CDR2: SQVTM, ANQGSEA. This CDR3 spans 14 amino acids.

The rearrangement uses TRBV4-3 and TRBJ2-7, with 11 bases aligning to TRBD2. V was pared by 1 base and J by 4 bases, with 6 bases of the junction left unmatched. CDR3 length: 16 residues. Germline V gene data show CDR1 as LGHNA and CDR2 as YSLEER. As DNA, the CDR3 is TGCGCCAGCAGCCAAGGTTGGCTAGCGGGGGGTTACGAGCAGTACTTC. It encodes CASSQGWLAGGYEQYF.

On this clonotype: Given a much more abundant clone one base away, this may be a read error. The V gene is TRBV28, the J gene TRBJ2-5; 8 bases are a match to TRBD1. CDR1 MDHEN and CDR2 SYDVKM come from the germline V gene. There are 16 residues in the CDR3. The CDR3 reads CGSSSLDREVKETQYF. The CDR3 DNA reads TGTGGCAGCAGTTCCCTGGACAGGGAGGTAAAAGAGACCCAGTACTTC.

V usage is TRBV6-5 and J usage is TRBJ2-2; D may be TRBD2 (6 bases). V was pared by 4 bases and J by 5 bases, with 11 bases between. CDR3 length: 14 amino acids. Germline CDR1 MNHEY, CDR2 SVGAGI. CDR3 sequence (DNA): TGTGCCAGCAGTTTCGGGAGAGGGACCGGGGAGCTGTTTTTT. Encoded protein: CASSFGRGTGELFF.

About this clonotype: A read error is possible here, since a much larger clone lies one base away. CDR3 nucleotide sequence: TGTGCCAGCAGCTTAGTGCGGGGATGGCAGGCTGAAGCTTTCTTT. It specifies CASSLVRGWQAEAFF. The gene calls are TRBV7-6 and TRBJ1-1; D is ambiguous. The CDR3 extends over 15 amino acids. Trimming took off 1 base at V and 6 bases at J, with 15 bases between the two ends. Germline V gene lookup returns CDR1 SGHVS and CDR2 FNYEAQ.

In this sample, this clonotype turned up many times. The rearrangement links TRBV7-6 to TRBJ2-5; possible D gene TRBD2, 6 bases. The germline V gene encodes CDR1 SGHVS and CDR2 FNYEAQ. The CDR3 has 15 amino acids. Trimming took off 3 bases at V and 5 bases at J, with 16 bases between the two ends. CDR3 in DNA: TGTGCCAGCAGCTTCATGGGGGGTCCCCGGGAGACCCAGTACTTC. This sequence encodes CASSFMGGPRETQYF. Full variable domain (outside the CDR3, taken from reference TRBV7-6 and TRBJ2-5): GAGVSQSPRYKVTKRGQDVALRCDPISGHVSLYWYRQALGQGPEFLTYFNYEAQQDKSGLPNDRFSAERPEGSISTLTIQRTEQRDSAMYRCASSFMGGPRETQYFGPGTRLLVL.

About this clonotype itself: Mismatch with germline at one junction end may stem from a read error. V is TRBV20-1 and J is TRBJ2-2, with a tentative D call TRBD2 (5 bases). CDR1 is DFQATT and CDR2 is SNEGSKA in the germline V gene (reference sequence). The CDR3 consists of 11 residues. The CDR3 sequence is CSASNTGELYF. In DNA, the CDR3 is TGCAGTGCTTCGAACACCGGGGAGCTGTATTTT.

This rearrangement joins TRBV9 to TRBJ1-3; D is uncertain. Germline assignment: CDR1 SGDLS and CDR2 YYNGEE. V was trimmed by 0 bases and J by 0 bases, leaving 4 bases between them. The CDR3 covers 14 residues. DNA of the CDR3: TGTGCCAGCAGCGTAGACGGCTCTGGAAACACCATATATTTT. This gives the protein CASSVDGSGNTIYF.

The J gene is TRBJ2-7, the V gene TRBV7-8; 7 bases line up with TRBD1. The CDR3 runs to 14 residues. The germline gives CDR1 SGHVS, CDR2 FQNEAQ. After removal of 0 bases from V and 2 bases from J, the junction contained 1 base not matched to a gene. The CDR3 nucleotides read TGTGCCAGCAGCTTAGCCGGGACAGCCTACGAGCAGTACTTC. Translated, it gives CASSLAGTAYEQYF.

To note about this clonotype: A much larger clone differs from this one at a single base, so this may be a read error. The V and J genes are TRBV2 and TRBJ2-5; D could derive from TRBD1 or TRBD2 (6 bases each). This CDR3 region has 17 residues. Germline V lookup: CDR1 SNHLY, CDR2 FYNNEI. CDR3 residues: CASSETGAFLFEETQSF. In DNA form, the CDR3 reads TGTGCCAGCAGTGAAACGGGGGCATTCTTATTCGAAGAGACCCAGTCCTTC. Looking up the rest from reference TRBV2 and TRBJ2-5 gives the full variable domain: EPEVTQTPSHQVTQMGQEVILRCVPISNHLYFYWYRQILGQKVEFLVSFYNNEISEKSEIFDDQFSVERPDGSNFTLKIRSTKLEDSAMYFCASSETGAFLFEETQSFGPGTRLLVL.

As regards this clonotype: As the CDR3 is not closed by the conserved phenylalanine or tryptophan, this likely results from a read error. The CDR3 here is CASSETTYEQYI. The CDR3 bases are TGTGCCAGCAGTGAGACAACCTACGAGCAGTACATC. V and J are TRBV12-3 or TRBV12-4 and TRBJ2-7; D is uncertain. The CDR3 runs 12 residues. Trimming left V 5 bases short and J 2 bases short, with 7 bases between.

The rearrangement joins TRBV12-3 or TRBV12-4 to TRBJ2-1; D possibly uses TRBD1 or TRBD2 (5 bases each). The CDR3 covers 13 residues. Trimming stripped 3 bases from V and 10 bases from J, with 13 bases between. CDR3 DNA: TGTGCCAGCAGTTTCCACGGGACGGGCGAGCAGTTCTTC. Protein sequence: CASSFHGTGEQFF.

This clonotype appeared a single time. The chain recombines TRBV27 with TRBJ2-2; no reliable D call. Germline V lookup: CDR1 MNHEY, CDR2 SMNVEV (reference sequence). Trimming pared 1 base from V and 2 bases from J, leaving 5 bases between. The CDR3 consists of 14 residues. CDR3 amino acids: CASSLWGNTGELFF. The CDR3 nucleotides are TGTGCCAGCAGTTTATGGGGTAACACCGGGGAGCTGTTTTTT.

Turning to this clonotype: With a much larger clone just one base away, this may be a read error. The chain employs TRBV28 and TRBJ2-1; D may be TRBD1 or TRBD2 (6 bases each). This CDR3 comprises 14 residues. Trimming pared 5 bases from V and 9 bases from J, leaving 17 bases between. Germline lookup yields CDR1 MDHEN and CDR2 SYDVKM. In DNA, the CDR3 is TGTGCCAGCAGTATCGGACGGGGGCGGGCTGAGCAGTTCTTC. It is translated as CASSIGRGRAEQFF.

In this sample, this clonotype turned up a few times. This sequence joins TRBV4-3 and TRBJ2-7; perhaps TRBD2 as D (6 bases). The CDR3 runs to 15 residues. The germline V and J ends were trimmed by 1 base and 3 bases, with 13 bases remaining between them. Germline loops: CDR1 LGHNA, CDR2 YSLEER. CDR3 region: CASSQGEAALYEQYF. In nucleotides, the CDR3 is TGCGCCAGCAGCCAAGGGGAGGCGGCCCTCTACGAGCAGTACTTC.

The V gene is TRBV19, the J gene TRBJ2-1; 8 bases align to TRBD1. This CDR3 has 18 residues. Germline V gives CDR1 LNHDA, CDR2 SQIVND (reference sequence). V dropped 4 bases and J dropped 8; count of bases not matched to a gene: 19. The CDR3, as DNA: TGTGCCAGTAGTAAGGCAAAAGGACAGGGTATCATCGGGGATGAGCAGTTCTTC. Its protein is CASSKAKGQGIIGDEQFF.

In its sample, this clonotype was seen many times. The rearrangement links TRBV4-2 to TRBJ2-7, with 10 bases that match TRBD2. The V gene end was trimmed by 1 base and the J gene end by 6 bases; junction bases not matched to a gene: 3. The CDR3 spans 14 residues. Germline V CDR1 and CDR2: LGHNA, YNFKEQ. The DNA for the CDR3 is TGTGCCAGCAGCCAAGCTAGCGGGAGTGTCGAGCAGTACTTC. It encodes CASSQASGSVEQYF.

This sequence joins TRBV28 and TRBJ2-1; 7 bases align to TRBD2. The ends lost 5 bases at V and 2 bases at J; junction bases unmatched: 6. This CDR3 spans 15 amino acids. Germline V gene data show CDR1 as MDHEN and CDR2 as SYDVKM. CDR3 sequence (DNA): TGTGCCAGCAGTGCTGCGGGAGCGGCCTACAATGAGCAGTTCTTC. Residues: CASSAAGAAYNEQFF.

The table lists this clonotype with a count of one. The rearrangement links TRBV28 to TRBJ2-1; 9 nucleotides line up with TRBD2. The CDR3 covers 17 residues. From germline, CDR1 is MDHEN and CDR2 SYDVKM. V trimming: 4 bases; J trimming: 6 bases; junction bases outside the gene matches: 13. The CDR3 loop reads CASSSGTLAGLRNEQFF. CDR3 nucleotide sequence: TGTGCCAGCAGTTCTGGCACACTAGCGGGTCTCCGCAATGAGCAGTTCTTC.

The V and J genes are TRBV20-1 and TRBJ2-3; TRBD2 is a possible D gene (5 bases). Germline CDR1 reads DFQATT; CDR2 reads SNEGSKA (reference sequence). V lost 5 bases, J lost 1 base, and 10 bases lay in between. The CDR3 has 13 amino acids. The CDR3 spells CSASDLRTDTQYF. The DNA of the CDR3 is TGCAGTGCTTCGGACTTACGCACAGATACGCAGTATTTT.